These 7 T cell receptor beta chains originate from one sample sequenced in a study of T cell responses to AZD1222 COVID-19 vaccine. The protocol was immunoSEQ multiplex PCR, while the TCRdb copy is restricted to in-frame clones and leaves out a portion. The sample consists of about 140,000 clones, almost 90% of them appearing once. Source: peripheral blood, taken on day 0 of AZD1222 vaccination. The receptors come from an adult in good health.

The genes are TRBV27 and TRBJ1-2, with D unresolved. The CDR3 has 15 residues. The V end was cut by 2 bases, the J end by 5 bases, with 15 bases between. Looked up from germline, CDR1 is MNHEY and CDR2 is SMNVEV (reference sequence). For the CDR3, the DNA is TGTGCCAGCAGTTTAACCGCATCCGAGGTTTATGGCTACACCTTC. It is translated as CASSLTASEVYGYTF.

The rearrangement uses TRBV19 and TRBJ1-5; possibly TRBD1 for D (5 bases). V was trimmed by 6 bases and J by 4 bases, leaving 16 bases between them. This CDR3 comprises 15 residues. The V gene's germline CDR1 is LNHDA and CDR2 SQIVND (reference sequence). The CDR3, as DNA: TGTGCCAGTAGGCCCTTCCGGGACGGTAATCAGCCCCAGCATTTT. Its translation is CASRPFRDGNQPQHF.

This clone appeared a few times. The chain employs TRBV24-1 and TRBJ2-7, with 10 bases matching TRBD2. After removal of 3 bases from V and 2 bases from J, the junction contained 3 bases not matched to a gene. Germline CDR1 is KGHDR and CDR2 is SFDVKD. The CDR3 consists of 15 residues. The CDR3 DNA is TGTGCCACCAGTGATACTAGCGGGACTCCCTACGAGCAGTACTTC. It codes for CATSDTSGTPYEQYF.

The CDR3 DNA reads as TGTGCCAGCAGTGATGGGCTGTACACTGAAGCTTTCTTT. Its protein is CASSDGLYTEAFF. The chain recombines TRBV2 with TRBJ1-1, with D unresolved. The CDR3 sequence is 13 residues long. CDR1 SNHLY and CDR2 FYNNEI come from the germline V gene. Trimming pared 3 bases from V and 3 bases from J, leaving 8 bases between.

J is TRBJ2-1 and V is TRBV7-9; D is uncertain. This CDR3 spans 12 amino acids. Trimming left V 4 bases short and J 5 bases short, with 6 bases between. CDR1 and CDR2 (germline): SEHNR, FQNEAQ (reference sequence). CDR3 loop: CASSSEHNEQFF. The CDR3, as DNA: TGTGCCAGCAGCTCCGAACACAATGAGCAGTTCTTC.

The chain is built from TRBV19 and TRBJ1-6; D is ambiguous. The CDR3 has 14 residues. CDR1 and CDR2 from the germline V gene are LNHDA and SQIVND (reference sequence). Trimming left V 4 bases short and J 6 bases short, with 10 bases between. This chain's CDR3 is CASSTPGINSPLHF. In nucleotides, the CDR3 is TGTGCCAGTAGTACCCCAGGAATTAATTCACCCCTCCACTTT. Full variable domain (outside the CDR3, taken from reference TRBV19 and TRBJ1-6): DGGITQSPKYLFRKEGQNVTLSCEQNLNHDAMYWYRQDPGQGLRLIYYSQIVNDFQKGDIAEGYSVSREKKESFPLTVTSAQKNPTAFYLCASSTPGINSPLHFGNGTRLTVT.

The chain joins TRBV7-2 to TRBJ1-5, with D hard to call. CDR3 length equals 14 residues. V lost 5 bases and J 2 bases, leaving 10 bases between the germline ends. The germline CDR1 and CDR2 sequences are SGHTA and FQGNSA. The CDR3 loop is CASSVRQGNQPQHF. Written as DNA, the CDR3 is TGTGCCAGCAGCGTCCGGCAGGGCAATCAGCCCCAGCATTTT.